A selection of T cell receptor beta chains follows, all from one sample in a study of blood T cell repertoires in COVID-19. Sequenced by immunoSEQ multiplex PCR; TCRdb stores in-frame clones only, minus some. The sample contains some 200,000 clones, about nine tenths of which appear only once. Sequencing input: PBMCs or T cells enriched from blood (not recorded which). These receptors were obtained from a woman aged 45-65 years in a cohort exposed to, infected with or recovered from COVID-19 (not recorded which). Both conserved end residues are part of each CDR3. The D gene is left open where the match is weak. A row's size may be missing; if present it is once, few, many or a size class.

J gene	D gene	clone size	V gene	CDR3 protein	CDR3 DNA
TRBJ2-1	TRBD2	-	TRBV11-2	CASSLDGGTYNEQFF	TGTGCCAGCAGCTTAGACGGGGGGACCTACAATGAGCAGTTCTTC
TRBJ1-6	-	few	TRBV10-3	CAIRQGRENSPLHF	TGTGCCATCAGGCAGGGCCGAGAGAATTCACCCCTCCACTTT
TRBJ2-1	-	-	TRBV7-3	CASSLGRGGVSNEQFF	TGTGCCAGCAGCTTAGGAAGGGGGGGCGTTAGCAATGAGCAGTTCTTC
TRBJ1-1	TRBD1	-	TRBV7-2	CASSLGIGQGRRTFF	TGTGCCAGCAGCTTGGGGATTGGACAGGGGCGTCGAACTTTCTTT
TRBJ2-3	TRBD1	-	TRBV4-1	CASSQEGQGGTDTQYF	TGCGCCAGCAGCCAAGAGGGACAGGGGGGGACAGATACGCAGTATTTT
TRBJ1-5	-	-	TRBV6-2/TRBV6-3	CASSSIAGNQPQHF	TGTGCCAGCAGCTCAATCGCGGGCAATCAGCCCCAGCATTTT
TRBJ1-1	-	-	TRBV2	CASSDQATESTEAFF	TGTGCCAGCAGTGACCAGGCCACGGAATCCACTGAAGCTTTCTTT
TRBJ2-3	-	-	TRBV18	CASSPPWSSTDTQYF	TGTGCCAGCTCACCACCGTGGAGCTCCACAGATACGCAGTATTTT
TRBJ2-2	-	once	TRBV5-4	CASSLVGQLNTGELFF	TGTGCCAGCAGCCTCGTGGGGCAGTTGAACACCGGGGAGCTGTTTTTT
TRBJ1-5	-	-	TRBV5-5	CASSSRQGNQPQHF	TGTGCCAGCAGCTCTAGACAGGGCAATCAGCCCCAGCATTTT
TRBJ1-5	-	once	TRBV7-9	CASSLGVNQPQHF	TGTGCCAGCAGCTTAGGAGTGAATCAGCCCCAGCATTTT
TRBJ2-7	-	-	TRBV4-3	CASSQGQAPISYEQYF	TGCGCCAGCAGCCAAGGCCAGGCCCCCATTTCCTACGAGCAGTACTTC
TRBJ1-2	-	few	TRBV23-1	CASSRGGVNYGYTF	TGCGCCAGCAGTCGAGGAGGAGTTAACTATGGCTACACCTTC
TRBJ2-5	TRBD2	-	TRBV7-9	CASSLLAGGPDETQYF	TGTGCCAGCAGCTTACTAGCGGGGGGGCCGGATGAGACCCAGTACTTC
TRBJ2-2	TRBD2	-	TRBV7-2	CASSFSGDTGELFF	TGTGCCAGCAGCTTCAGCGGGGACACCGGGGAGCTGTTTTTT
TRBJ2-2	TRBD2	-	TRBV5-4	CASSLALAGVRNTGELFF	TGTGCCAGCAGCTTGGCGTTAGCGGGGGTGAGGAACACCGGGGAGCTGTTTTTT
TRBJ2-1	TRBD2	-	TRBV10-2	CASSESGTSWIF	TGCGCCAGCAGTGAGTCAGGGACTAGCTGGATCTTC
TRBJ2-2	-	few	TRBV14	CASSQELADTYTGELFF	TGTGCCAGCAGCCAAGAATTGGCAGACACCTACACCGGGGAGCTGTTTTTT